These T cell receptor delta chains were read from a single sample in a study of gammadelta T cells in human blood. TCRdb ran CATT on the RT-PCR reads. This table holds about 780 delta-chain clones, around 41% found once. Sequencing was done on a sample of non-Vgamma9Vdelta2 gamma-delta T cells from infant blood. These receptors originate from a human donor. Each CDR3 is given with its conserved first and last residue. D genes are given only for firm matches. Size is stated for part of the rows, as once, few or many counts, or as a class when the clone is expanded.

TRDD3	23	TRDV1	TRDJ2	.	TGTGCTCTTGGGGAACTAGACATCTTTGGGGGATATTTTCGGAGCCCGTTGACAGCACAACTCTTCTTT	CALGELDIFGGYFRSPLTAQLFF
.	22	TRDV1	TRDJ1	few	TGTGCTCTTGGGGAACGCCCCTTCCTACTCCTACTGGGGGATGCGCGTACCGATAAACTCATCTTT	CALGERPFLLLLGDARTDKLIF
.	19	TRDV1	TRDJ1	large	TGTGCTCTTGGGGAACGATTCCTACTAACCGGGGATAACACCGATAAACTCATCTTT	CALGERFLLTGDNTDKLIF
TRDD3	20	TRDV1	TRDJ1	few	TGTGCTCTTGGGGAATGGGACTGGGGGATATTAGGCCAGTACACCGATAAACTCATCTTT	CALGEWDWGILGQYTDKLIF
.	18	TRDV2	TRDJ3	.	TGTGCCTGTGATCCCTGGGGACCGAGCTCCTGGGACACCCGACAGATGTTTTTC	CACDPWGPSSWDTRQMFF
TRDD2	21	TRDV1	TRDJ1	few	TGTGCTCTTGGGGGTGCCTTCCTACTATCCCTACTGGGGCCGTACACCGATAAACTCATCTTT	CALGGAFLLSLLGPYTDKLIF
.	17	TRDV1	TRDJ1	few	TGTGCTCTTGGGGAAAAACCCCCCCGGCCTCCTACCGATAAACTCATCTTT	CALGEKPPRPPTDKLIF
TRDD3	22	TRDV1	TRDJ1	few	TGTGCTCTTGGCAAAAGAGCTTTATTTCCTACGAGGGGATACGGGTACACCGATAAACTCATCTTT	CALGKRALFPTRGYGYTDKLIF
TRDD3	20	TRDV2	TRDJ1	large	TGTGCCTGTGAACGCAATACTGGGGGATATTTCCCGATCGGTCGACATAAACTCATCTTT	CACERNTGGYFPIGRHKLIF
TRDD3	23	TRDV1	TRDJ2	large	TGTGCTCTTGGGGAAAATAAAGGGTTCCATAAGGGGGATACGCTAGCTTTGACAGCACAACTCTTCTTT	CALGENKGFHKGDTLALTAQLFF
.	16	TRDV1	TRDJ1	.	TGTGCTATTGGGGAATCTGATCCAGGTTACACCGATAAACTCATCTTT	CAIGESDPGYTDKLIF
TRDD3	26	TRDV1	TRDJ2	.	TGTGCTCGTGGGGAATTCGAACCCTTCCCCCTCCTGACGAAAACTGGGGGACCTCTCTTGACAGCACAACTCTTCTTT	CARGEFEPFPLLTKTGGPLLTAQLFF
TRDD3	20	TRDV1	TRDJ1	few	TGTGCTCTTGGGGAACTATCCGAAGAGGGGGATACCCGGTACACCGATAAACTCATCTTT	CALGELSEEGDTRYTDKLIF
.	23	TRDV1	TRDJ1	.	TGTGCTCTTGGGGAAGGGGCAGGTTCCTACGCAACTGGGGATCCTGAGTTGGGTCAGAAACTCATCTTT	CALGEGAGSYATGDPELGQKLIF
TRDD3	19	TRDV1	TRDJ1	large	TGTGCTCTTGGGGAACCCACGCACCCCACTGGGGGATACTCCGATAAACTCATCTTT	CALGEPTHPTGGYSDKLIF
.	27	TRDV1	TRDJ1	large	TGTGCTCTTGGGGAACCGTACAATCGGCCTTCCTACGAGGTTGCCATCCTTACTGGGGGTTACACCGATAAACTCATCTTT	CALGEPYNRPSYEVAILTGGYTDKLIF
.	20	TRDV1	TRDJ1	few	TGTGCTCTTGGGGAACTCTCCCTTCCTAAGGTGGCTGGGGGGCCTGATAAACTCATCTTT	CALGELSLPKVAGGPDKLIF
.	14	TRDV3	TRDJ1	large	TGTGCCTTTATTAGTTTTTTGTACACCGATAAACTCATCTTT	CAFISFLYTDKLIF
TRDD3	20	TRDV1	TRDJ1	few	TGTGCTCTTGGGAATCCCCACTGGGGGATACGCGGGACGTACACCGATAAACTCATCTTT	CALGNPHWGIRGTYTDKLIF